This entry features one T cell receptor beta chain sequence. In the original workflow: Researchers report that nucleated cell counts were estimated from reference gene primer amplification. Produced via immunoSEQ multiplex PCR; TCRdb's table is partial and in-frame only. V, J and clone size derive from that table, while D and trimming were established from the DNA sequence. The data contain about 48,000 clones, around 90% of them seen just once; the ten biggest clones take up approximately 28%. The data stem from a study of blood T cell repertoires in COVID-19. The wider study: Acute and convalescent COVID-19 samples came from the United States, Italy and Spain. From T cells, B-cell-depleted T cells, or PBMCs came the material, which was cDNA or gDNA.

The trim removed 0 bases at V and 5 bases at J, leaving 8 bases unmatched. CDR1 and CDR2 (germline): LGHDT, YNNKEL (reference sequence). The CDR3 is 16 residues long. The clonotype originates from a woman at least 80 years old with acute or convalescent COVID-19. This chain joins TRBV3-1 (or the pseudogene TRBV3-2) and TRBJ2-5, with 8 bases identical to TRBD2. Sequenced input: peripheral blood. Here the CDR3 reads CASSQDRRGGGETQYF. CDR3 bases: TGTGCCAGCAGCCAAGATAGGCGTGGCGGGGGGGAGACCCAGTACTTC.